Below are 4 T cell receptor beta chains sequenced from a single sample in a study of blood T cell repertoires in COVID-19. Sequencing used immunoSEQ multiplex PCR; TCRdb keeps in-frame clones, though not all of them. The sample holds tens of thousands of clones, roughly nine tenths seen once. The source material was peripheral blood. These receptors originate from a man between 60 and 75 years old with acute or convalescent COVID-19.

CDR3 bases: TGTGCCAGCAGCTCCTTTACTAGCGGGAGAGGGACCCAGTACTTC. It codes for CASSSFTSGRGTQYF. This rearrangement joins TRBV3-1 (or the pseudogene TRBV3-2) to TRBJ2-5, with 11 bases that match TRBD2. Per the germline V gene, CDR1 is LGHDT and CDR2 is YNNKEL (reference sequence). The CDR3 is 15 residues long. The ends lost 5 bases at V and 7 bases at J; junction bases unmatched: 9.

The V call is TRBV5-8, the J call TRBJ2-2, with 8 bases aligning to TRBD1. The germline V gene has CDR1 SGHTS and CDR2 YDEGEE. The ends lost 1 base at V and 4 bases at J; junction bases unmatched: 3. CDR3 length: 15 amino acids. CDR3 sequence reads: CASSLSRGPTGELFF. The CDR3 DNA is TGTGCCAGCAGCTTGAGCAGGGGGCCCACCGGGGAGCTGTTTTTT.

This chain uses TRBV9 with TRBJ1-2, with 12 bases matching TRBD1. The CDR3 extends over 15 amino acids. CDR1 SGDLS and CDR2 YYNGEE come from the germline V gene. With 6 bases clipped from V and 5 bases from J, the junction kept 8 bases outside the gene matches. CDR3 sequence: CASKGTGGVGYGYTF. The DNA of the CDR3 is TGTGCCAGCAAGGGGACAGGGGGCGTTGGATATGGCTACACCTTC.

This clone showed up just once. The CDR3 region is CASSFISGDSYNEQFF. CDR3 coding DNA: TGTGCCAGCAGCTTTATAAGCGGGGACTCCTACAATGAGCAGTTCTTC. The chain links TRBV28 to TRBJ2-1; TRBD2 matches 7 bases. CDR1 is MDHEN and CDR2 is SYDVKM in the germline V gene. V was clipped by 6 bases and J by 0 bases; unmatched bases: 8. The CDR3 totals 16 residues.